The following is a T cell receptor beta chain sequence with its context. The target antigen is unknown. The data were obtained in a study of cytomegalovirus exposure and HLA in healthy donors. Overall study results and limits: In a later analysis, HLA-associated beta chains showed higher expansion and lower generation probabilities than comparable chains. Reports state that TCR beta sequences accurately predicted most subjects' HLA-A and HLA-B alleles.

Donors sampled were nominally healthy, though unrecorded immune exposures were likely. CDR3 size: 14 residues. The V end was cut by 4 bases, the J end by 3 bases, with 14 bases between. Germline loops: CDR1 SGHDT, CDR2 YYEEEE. PCR employed 60 Vbeta and 13 Jbeta primers. Original handling: In a later analysis, some 10 million of approximately 81 million unique beta chains occurred in at least two donors. Only in-frame clones appear in the TCRdb table, and some are missing; sequencing was by immunoSEQ multiplex PCR. That table is the source of V, J and clone size, and D and trimming were worked out from the DNA. In the table there are around 120,000 clones, roughly 83% of which are singletons.

This receptor was identified in a man younger than 35 in good health and CMV-seronegative. The source material was PBMCs. The chain combines TRBV5-6 with TRBJ2-7; possible D gene TRBD2, 5 bases. CDR3 region: CASSLAGRDYEQYF. The CDR3 DNA sequence: TGTGCCAGCAGCCTAGCAGGAAGAGACTACGAGCAGTACTTC.